These 32 T cell receptor beta chains came from one sample sequenced in a study of blood T cells in healthy people across ages. The second PCR ran roughly 6 to 12 cycles with a sample-barcoded 5' primer and J-beta primers. MiXCR was run by TCRdb on the 5' RACE reads, yielding one entry per CDR3 protein. The sample contains 500,000 to 650,000 distinct CDR3 sequences, about 26% of which appear only once. This sample was also put to use in a study of T cells of mothers and their children.

Sequencing was carried out using blood. The receptors were gathered from a boy aged 2 to 10 in good health.

CDR3 region: CASRVAGTETQYF. Here the CDR3 DNA reads TGTGCCAGCAGGGTAGCGGGGACGGAGACCCAGTACTTC. The chain combines TRBV12-3 or TRBV12-4 with TRBJ2-5; the match to TRBD2 covers 8 bases. The CDR3 contains 13 residues. With 6 bases clipped from V and 5 bases from J, the junction kept 5 bases outside the gene matches.

This clonotype was counted only a few times. This chain links TRBV9 with TRBJ2-5; possible D gene TRBD2, 6 bases. This CDR3 region has 15 residues. In germline, CDR1 is SGDLS, CDR2 YYNGEE. V gave up 0 bases and J gave up 5 bases, with 14 bases separating them. The chain's CDR3 is CASSVVEGIRETQYF. Written as DNA, the CDR3 is TGTGCCAGCAGCGTAGTGGAGGGAATCCGGGAGACCCAGTACTTC.

This clonotype occurred many times. The rearrangement joins TRBV5-1 to TRBJ2-1; TRBD2 matches at 9 bases. V lost 3 bases and J lost 4; bases outside the gene matches: 17. This CDR3 comprises 19 residues. Per the germline V gene, CDR1 is SGHRS and CDR2 is YFSETQ. The CDR3 DNA reads TGCGCCAGCAGCTCGACCGGACTAGCGTCCTCGTTATTATACAATGAGCAGTTCTTC. As protein: CASSSTGLASSLLYNEQFF.

This clonotype was seen a few times. This chain connects TRBV4-1 to TRBJ2-5; TRBD2 aligns across 8 bases. The end of the DNA is better explained by TRBJ2-1, so the J call may be wrong. In germline, CDR1 is MGHRA, CDR2 YSYEKL. The CDR3 has 12 residues. The DNA of the CDR3 is TGCGCCAGCAGCCAAGGCGCGGGAGGTCAGTTCTTC. Amino acid sequence: CASSQGAGGQFF.

This sequence joins TRBV5-1 and TRBJ2-7; D may match TRBD1 or TRBD2 (5 bases each). The CDR3 consists of 15 residues. Per germline, CDR1 SGHRS and CDR2 YFSETQ. V was pared by 4 bases and J by 2 bases, with 16 bases between. The CDR3 spells CASSPARDGTYEQYF. The CDR3 DNA follows: TGCGCCAGCAGCCCCGCCCGGGACGGAACCTACGAGCAGTACTTC.

This clonotype was counted only a few times. This chain connects TRBV11-2 to TRBJ2-1, with D hard to call. V shed 0 bases and J shed 4 bases, with 13 bases lying between them. Germline assignment: CDR1 SGHAT and CDR2 FQNNGV. This CDR3 contains 16 residues. CDR3 residues: CASSLERGRRYNEQFF. For the CDR3, the DNA is TGTGCCAGCAGCTTAGAACGTGGAAGAAGGTACAATGAGCAGTTCTTC.

The rearrangement uses TRBV5-1 and TRBJ2-5; D ambiguous. V gave up 4 bases and J gave up 2 bases, with 12 bases separating them. CDR1 is SGHRS, CDR2 YFSETQ, per germline. This CDR3 has 14 residues. For the CDR3, the DNA is TGCGCCAGCAGCCCTTCGCCGGTACAAGAGACCCAGTACTTC. Its translation is CASSPSPVQETQYF.

The chain uses TRBV29-1 and TRBJ2-2; D gene ambiguous. This CDR3 is 12 amino acids long. Per the germline V gene, CDR1 is SQVTM and CDR2 is ANQGSEA. V lost 2 bases, J lost 5 bases, and 6 bases lay in between. In nucleotides, the CDR3 is TGCAGCGTTGAAAACAATACCGGGGAGCTGTTTTTT. Amino acids: CSVENNTGELFF.

V is TRBV25-1 and J is TRBJ2-7; D is unclear. Per germline, CDR1 MGHDK and CDR2 SYGVNS. Trimming left V 4 bases short and J 5 bases short, with 12 bases between. CDR3 length: 13 residues. The CDR3 region is CASSVGYGDEQYF. The DNA of the CDR3 is TGTGCCAGCAGTGTGGGATACGGTGACGAGCAGTACTTC.

The chain joins TRBV6-1 to TRBJ2-1, with D possibly matching TRBD2 (6 bases). The CDR3 covers 16 residues. V was trimmed by 7 bases and J by 0 bases, leaving 16 bases between them. The germline V gene has CDR1 MNHNS and CDR2 SASEGT. The CDR3 region has the DNA TGTGCCAGCACGCAATCTGGGGGGAGCTCCTACAATGAGCAGTTCTTC. As protein: CASTQSGGSSYNEQFF.

Only a few counts were recorded for this clonotype. The chain is built from TRBV20-1 and TRBJ2-7; 8 nucleotides match TRBD1. The ends lost 5 bases at V and 3 bases at J; junction bases unmatched: 6. This CDR3 comprises 13 residues. Per germline, CDR1 DFQATT and CDR2 SNEGSKA (reference sequence). In DNA form, the CDR3 reads TGCAGTGCTGGGTACAGGGGGAGCTACGAGCAGTACTTC. It translates to CSAGYRGSYEQYF.

This clonotype was counted a few times. The rearrangement joins TRBV2 to TRBJ1-5; a weak D match, TRBD1 (6 bases). The V end lost 9 bases, the J end lost 0 bases, and 12 bases lay between the germline ends. This CDR3 is 14 amino acids long. Germline V gene data show CDR1 as SNHLY and CDR2 as FYNNEI. CDR3 loop: CARGGTYSNQPQHF. The CDR3 nucleotides read TGTGCCAGAGGGGGAACGTATAGCAATCAGCCCCAGCATTTT.

The V and J genes are TRBV10-3 and TRBJ2-3, with 11 bases aligning to TRBD2. V shed 2 bases, J shed 8 bases, and the junction held 6 bases outside the gene matches. CDR1 is ENHRY and CDR2 is SYGVKD in the germline V gene. This CDR3 comprises 15 residues. The CDR3 bases are TGTGCCATCAGTGAGGGGCTAGCGGGGGGCGGTACGCAGTATTTT. This encodes CAISEGLAGGGTQYF.

This clonotype was counted between two and nine times. The chain links TRBV12-3 or TRBV12-4 to TRBJ1-1; maybe TRBD1 (6 bases). The CDR3 has 14 residues. The V gene lost 6 bases and the J gene lost 4 bases, with 15 bases spanning the gap. CDR3 region: CASSPSGGGTEAFF. The CDR3 nucleotides are TGTGCCAGCAGCCCTTCTGGAGGGGGCACTGAAGCTTTCTTT.

The chain is built from TRBV24-1 and TRBJ2-5; D remains ambiguous. Judging by the DNA end, TRBJ2-1 fits better; the J call may be wrong. CDR3 length: 14 residues. Looked up from germline, CDR1 is KGHDR and CDR2 is SFDVKD. The CDR3 region has the DNA TGTGCCACCAGTGCCGGCGGTGGAGACAATGAGCAGTTCTTC. Translation gives CATSAGGGDNEQFF.

In nucleotides, the CDR3 is TGTGCCAGCAGTTTTCACCAGCTGGCAGATACGCAGTATTTT. Translation gives CASSFHQLADTQYF. The V and J genes are TRBV27 and TRBJ2-3; D remains ambiguous. The CDR3 totals 14 residues. Per germline, CDR1 MNHEY and CDR2 SMNVEV (reference sequence). The V end lost 3 bases, the J end lost 4 bases, and 11 bases lay between the germline ends.

The genes are TRBV5-1 and TRBJ1-1, with TRBD1 matching over 8 bases. The CDR3 is made up of 15 amino acids. CDR1 is SGHRS and CDR2 is YFSETQ in the germline V gene. The V gene end was trimmed by 4 bases and the J gene end by 4 bases; junction bases not matched to a gene: 9. CDR3 protein: CASSTGQGRSTEAFF. The CDR3 nucleotides are TGCGCCAGCAGCACAGGACAGGGACGGAGCACTGAAGCTTTCTTT.

The chain employs TRBV6-7 and TRBJ1-2; the D gene is possibly TRBD1 (6 bases). TRBV6-7 is an ORF; its function is uncertain. The V end was cut by 4 bases, the J end by 3 bases, with 12 bases between. The CDR3 covers 14 residues. DNA of the CDR3: TGTGCCAGCAGTTTCACAGGGAGAGACTATGGCTACACCTTC. Its protein product is CASSFTGRDYGYTF.

This clonotype appeared a few times. The rearrangement links TRBV7-9 to TRBJ1-2, with 7 bases aligning to TRBD1. The trim removed 1 base at V and 8 bases at J, leaving 10 bases unmatched. Germline V gives CDR1 SEHNR, CDR2 FQNEAQ (reference sequence). The CDR3 contains 15 residues. In nucleotides, the CDR3 is TGTGCCAGCAGCTTAGTTGGCACAGGGGCTTGGGGCTACACCTTC. This translates into CASSLVGTGAWGYTF. Filled out from reference TRBV7-9 and TRBJ1-2, the complete variable domain reads DTGVSQNPRHKITKRGQNVTFRCDPISEHNRLYWYRQTLGQGPEFLTYFQNEAQLEKSRLLSDRFSAERPKGSFSTLEIQRTEQGDSAMYLCASSLVGTGAWGYTFGSGTRLTVV.

There are many counts of this clonotype. V usage is TRBV12-3 or TRBV12-4 and J usage is TRBJ2-5; TRBD2 agrees at 11 bases. The CDR3 has 14 amino acids. With 6 bases clipped from V and 4 bases from J, the junction kept 4 bases outside the gene matches. CDR3 nucleotides: TGTGCCAGCAGCCTACTAGCGGGAGTAGAGACCCAGTACTTC. Translated: CASSLLAGVETQYF.

The V gene is TRBV11-2, the J gene TRBJ2-2; perhaps TRBD2 as D (5 bases). Trimming removed 5 bases from V and 5 bases from J, with 9 bases in between. The CDR3 is 13 residues long. Germline CDR1 is SGHAT and CDR2 is FQNNGV. CDR3 nucleotides: TGTGCCAGCAGCGACACTAGTACCGGGGAGCTGTTTTTT. Translated, it gives CASSDTSTGELFF.

The V gene is TRBV24-1, the J gene TRBJ2-3; 7 positions match TRBD1. Germline V gives CDR1 KGHDR, CDR2 SFDVKD. This CDR3 comprises 15 residues. V dropped 3 bases and J dropped 1; count of bases not matched to a gene: 3. CDR3 bases: TGTGCCACCAGTGATCCCGGACAGGGCACAGATACGCAGTATTTT. Translating it yields CATSDPGQGTDTQYF.

This chain joins TRBV27 and TRBJ1-2; D is unclear. CDR3 length equals 16 residues. V lost 0 bases and J 4 bases, leaving 15 bases between the germline ends. Germline loops: CDR1 MNHEY, CDR2 SMNVEV (reference sequence). CDR3 region: CASSLSSPEFGYGYTF. CDR3 sequence (DNA): TGTGCCAGCAGTTTATCCTCCCCGGAATTCGGCTATGGCTACACCTTC.

This clonotype has only a few counts. The J gene is TRBJ1-2, the V gene TRBV29-1; possibly TRBD1 for D (5 bases). With 0 bases removed from V and 6 bases from J, the gap between germline ends came to 11 bases. Germline V gene data show CDR1 as SQVTM and CDR2 as ANQGSEA. This CDR3 is built from 13 residues. The CDR3 region has the DNA TGCAGCGTTGAAGACACCCCGGGGGATGGCTACACCTTC. It is translated as CSVEDTPGDGYTF.

There are a few counts of this clonotype. The chain combines TRBV9 with TRBJ2-6; D is undetermined. Per the germline V gene, CDR1 is SGDLS and CDR2 is YYNGEE. This CDR3 comprises 15 residues. The ends were cut back, 5 bases at V and 0 bases at J, with 9 bases in the middle. CDR3 nucleotide sequence: TGTGCCAGCAGTGCAGGTCACTCTGGGGCCAACGTCCTGACTTTC. It specifies CASSAGHSGANVLTF. Full variable domain (outside the CDR3, taken from reference TRBV9 and TRBJ2-6): DSGVTQTPKHLITATGQRVTLRCSPRSGDLSVYWYQQSLDQGLQFLIQYYNGEERAKGNILERFSAQQFPDLHSELNLSSLELGDSALYFCASSAGHSGANVLTFGAGSRLTVL.

The chain links TRBV3-1 to TRBJ2-1; D gene uncertain. V was shortened by 3 bases and J by 6 bases, with 12 bases between the two germline ends. Looked up from germline, CDR1 is LGHDT and CDR2 is YNNKEL (reference sequence). The CDR3 runs 14 residues. CDR3 amino acids: CASSHMGGSNEQFF. The CDR3, as DNA: TGTGCCAGCAGCCATATGGGTGGAAGCAATGAGCAGTTCTTC.

This sequence joins TRBV7-6 and TRBJ2-5; 9 bases agree with TRBD2. The DNA matches TRBJ2-7 better at its end, which makes the J call doubtful. The CDR3 is made up of 14 amino acids. Germline CDR1 is SGHVS and CDR2 is FNYEAQ. CDR3 amino acids: CASTSSGSPYEQYF. The CDR3 DNA sequence: TGTGCCAGCACTAGTAGCGGGAGTCCCTACGAGCAGTACTTC.

The CDR3 spells CASSYSGVLALYEQYF. As DNA, the CDR3 is TGTGCCAGCAGTTACTCGGGCGTACTAGCCCTCTACGAGCAGTACTTC. The rearrangement joins TRBV6-5 to TRBJ2-5; possibly TRBD2 for D (6 bases). The DNA end favors TRBJ2-7, so the J call may be wrong. There are 16 residues in the CDR3. The germline V gene has CDR1 MNHEY and CDR2 SVGAGI.

CDR3 loop: CASSARQGNYEQYF. The CDR3 DNA follows: TGTGCCAGCAGCGCCCGACAGGGGAACTACGAGCAGTACTTC. The chain couples TRBV7-9 to TRBJ2-7; 8 bases map to TRBD1. Germline V gives CDR1 SEHNR, CDR2 FQNEAQ (reference sequence). Germline trimming cut 5 bases from V and 3 bases from J; bases unmatched to any gene: 6. The CDR3 sequence is 14 residues long.

This clonotype was detected only a few times. The junction shows a germline mismatch at one end, possibly a read error. The chain uses TRBV20-1 and TRBJ2-1; a weak D match, TRBD2 (6 bases). The CDR3 spans 16 residues. CDR1 is DFQATT, CDR2 SNEGSKA, per germline (reference sequence). The CDR3 DNA sequence: TGCAGCGCTATTGGGGCGGGGCAGACGGATTACAATGAGCAGTTCTTC. Its translation: CSAIGAGQTDYNEQFF.

The chain joins TRBV20-1 to TRBJ2-7, with 10 bases matching TRBD2. V lost 6 bases to trimming and J lost 3 bases; unmatched junction nucleotides: 5. Germline V gene data show CDR1 as DFQATT and CDR2 as SNEGSKA (reference sequence). The CDR3 is 13 residues long. CDR3 region: CSAPAGGNYEQYF. The CDR3 DNA follows: TGCAGTGCGCCAGCGGGGGGGAACTACGAGCAGTACTTC.

This clonotype has a handful of counts. The J gene is TRBJ1-3, the V gene TRBV9; D may be TRBD1 (5 bases). V gave up 4 bases and J gave up 4 bases, with 18 bases separating them. The CDR3 extends over 16 amino acids. Germline V gene data show CDR1 as SGDLS and CDR2 as YYNGEE. The CDR3 coding sequence is TGTGCCAGCAGCCCACTCCGGGGCAGGGAGGGAAACACCATATATTTT. It is translated as CASSPLRGREGNTIYF.